Detailed here is one T cell receptor (beta chain). Its antigen remains unknown. CDR3 length equals 16 residues. Germline CDR1 LNHDA, CDR2 SQIVND (reference sequence). V gave up 1 base and J gave up 0 bases, with 10 bases separating them. The sample belongs to a study of shared clonotypes between healthy human individuals. Findings and caveats of the study: Sampling covered blood only; tissue repertoires likely differ. Clonotype sharing levels among donors were expected to vary with sequencing depth. Donors were few, which limited the genetic and exposure-history diversity represented.

TCRdb keeps only in-frame clones here, not all; method: immunoSEQ multiplex PCR. This sample has a few million clones, with 85% to 95% found just once. The V gene is TRBV19, the J gene TRBJ2-1, with D hard to call. The sequencing sample was made of naive CD4+ T cells from PBMCs. Subset of the sample: CD45RA+ positively selected. This sequence was found in a man aged 18 to 35 in good health. Some clones in this sample may be carry-over from other donors' samples. Here the CDR3 reads CASSIVPASSYNEQFF. The CDR3, as DNA: TGTGCCAGTAGTATAGTTCCAGCGAGCTCCTACAATGAGCAGTTCTTC.